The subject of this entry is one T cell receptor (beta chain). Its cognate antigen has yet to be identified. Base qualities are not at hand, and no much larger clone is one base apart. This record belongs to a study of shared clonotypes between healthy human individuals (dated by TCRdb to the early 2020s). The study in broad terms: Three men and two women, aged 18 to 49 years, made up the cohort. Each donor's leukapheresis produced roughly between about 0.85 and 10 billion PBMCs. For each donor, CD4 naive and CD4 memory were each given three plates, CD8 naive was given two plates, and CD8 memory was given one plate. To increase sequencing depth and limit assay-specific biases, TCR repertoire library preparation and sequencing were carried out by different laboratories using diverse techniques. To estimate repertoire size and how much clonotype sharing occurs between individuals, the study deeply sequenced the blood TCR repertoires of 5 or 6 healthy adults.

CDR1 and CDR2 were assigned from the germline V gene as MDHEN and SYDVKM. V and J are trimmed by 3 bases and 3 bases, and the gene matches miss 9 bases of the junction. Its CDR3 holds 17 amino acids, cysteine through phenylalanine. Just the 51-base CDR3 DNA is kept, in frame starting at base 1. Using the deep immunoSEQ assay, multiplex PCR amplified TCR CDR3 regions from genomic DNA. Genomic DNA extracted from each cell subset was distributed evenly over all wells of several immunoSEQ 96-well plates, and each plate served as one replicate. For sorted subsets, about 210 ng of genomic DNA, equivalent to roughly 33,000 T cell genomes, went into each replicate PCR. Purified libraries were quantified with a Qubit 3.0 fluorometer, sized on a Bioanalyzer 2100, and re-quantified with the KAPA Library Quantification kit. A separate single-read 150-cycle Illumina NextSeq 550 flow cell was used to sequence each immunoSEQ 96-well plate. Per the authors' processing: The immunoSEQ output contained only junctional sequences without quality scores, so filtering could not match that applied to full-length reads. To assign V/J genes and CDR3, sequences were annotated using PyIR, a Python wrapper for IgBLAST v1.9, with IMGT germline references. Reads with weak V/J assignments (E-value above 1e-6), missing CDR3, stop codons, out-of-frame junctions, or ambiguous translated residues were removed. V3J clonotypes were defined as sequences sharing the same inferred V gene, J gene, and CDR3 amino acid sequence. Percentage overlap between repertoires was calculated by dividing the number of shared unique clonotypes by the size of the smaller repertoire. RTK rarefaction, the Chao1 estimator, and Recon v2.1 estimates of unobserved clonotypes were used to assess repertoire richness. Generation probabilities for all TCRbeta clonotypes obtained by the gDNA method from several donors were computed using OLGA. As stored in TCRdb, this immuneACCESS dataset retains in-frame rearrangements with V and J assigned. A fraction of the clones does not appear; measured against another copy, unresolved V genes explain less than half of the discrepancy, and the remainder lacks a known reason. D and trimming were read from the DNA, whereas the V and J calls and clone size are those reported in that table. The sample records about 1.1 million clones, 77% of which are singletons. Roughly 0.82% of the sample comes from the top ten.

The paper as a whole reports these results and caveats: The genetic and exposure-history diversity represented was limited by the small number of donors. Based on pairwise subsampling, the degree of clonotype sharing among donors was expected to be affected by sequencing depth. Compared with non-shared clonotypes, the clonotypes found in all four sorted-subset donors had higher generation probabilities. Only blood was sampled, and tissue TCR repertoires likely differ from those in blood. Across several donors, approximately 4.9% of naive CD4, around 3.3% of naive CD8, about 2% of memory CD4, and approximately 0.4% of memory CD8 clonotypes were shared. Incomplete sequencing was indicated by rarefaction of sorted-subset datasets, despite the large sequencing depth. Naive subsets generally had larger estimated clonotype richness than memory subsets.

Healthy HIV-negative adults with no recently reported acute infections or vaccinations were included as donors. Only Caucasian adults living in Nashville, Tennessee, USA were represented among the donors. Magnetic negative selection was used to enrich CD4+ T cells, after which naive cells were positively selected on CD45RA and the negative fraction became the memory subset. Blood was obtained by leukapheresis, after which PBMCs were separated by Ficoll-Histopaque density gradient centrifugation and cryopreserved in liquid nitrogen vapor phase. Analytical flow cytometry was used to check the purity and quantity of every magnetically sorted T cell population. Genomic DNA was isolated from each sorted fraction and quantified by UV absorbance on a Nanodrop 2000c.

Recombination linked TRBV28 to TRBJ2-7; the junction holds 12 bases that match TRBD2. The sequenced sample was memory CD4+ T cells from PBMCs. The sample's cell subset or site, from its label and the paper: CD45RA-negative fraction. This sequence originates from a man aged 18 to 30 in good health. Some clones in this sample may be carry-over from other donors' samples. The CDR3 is CASSFPPLAGGYYEQYF. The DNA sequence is TGTGCCAGCAGTTTCCCCCCCCTAGCGGGAGGGTACTACGAGCAGTACTTC.